Listed here are 5 T cell receptor beta chains from one sample, sequenced in a study of T cell responses to AZD1222 COVID-19 vaccine. Clones were read by immunoSEQ multiplex PCR, and TCRdb kept only the in-frame ones, dropping some. The sample carries 150,000 to 200,000 clones, approximately 90% recorded once. Sequencing used peripheral blood, obtained on day 0 of AZD1222 vaccination. The receptors derive from an adult in good health.

The V gene is TRBV11-2, the J gene TRBJ1-3; maybe TRBD1 (6 bases). With 0 bases removed from V and 1 base from J, the gap between germline ends came to 13 bases. The germline V gene has CDR1 SGHAT and CDR2 FQNNGV. This CDR3 spans 17 amino acids. The CDR3, as DNA: TGTGCCAGCAGCTTAGATCCGGGGGGCTCGTCTGGAAACACCATATATTTT. Translation: CASSLDPGGSSGNTIYF.

The chain is built from TRBV7-6 and TRBJ1-1; no reliable D call. The CDR3 has 12 residues. CDR1 and CDR2 (germline): SGHVS, FNYEAQ. Trimming stripped 4 bases from V and 6 bases from J, with 9 bases between. The CDR3 is CASSSPAAEAFF. The CDR3 nucleotides are TGTGCCAGCAGCTCCCCAGCGGCTGAAGCTTTCTTT. Filled out from reference TRBV7-6 and TRBJ1-1, the complete variable domain reads GAGVSQSPRYKVTKRGQDVALRCDPISGHVSLYWYRQALGQGPEFLTYFNYEAQQDKSGLPNDRFSAERPEGSISTLTIQRTEQRDSAMYRCASSSPAAEAFFGQGTRLTVV.

This chain links TRBV7-2 with TRBJ1-1, with D possibly TRBD1 on 5 matching bases. The ends were cut back, 5 bases at V and 6 bases at J, with 16 bases in the middle. The CDR3 sequence is 14 residues long. Looked up from germline, CDR1 is SGHTA and CDR2 is FQGNSA. CDR3 sequence: CASSHQGGRPEAFF. The CDR3 DNA is TGTGCCAGCAGCCACCAGGGAGGGAGGCCTGAAGCTTTCTTT.

V usage is TRBV6-5 and J usage is TRBJ2-7; no clear D. The V gene lost 5 bases and the J gene lost 4 bases, with 9 bases spanning the gap. CDR1 and CDR2 from the germline V gene are MNHEY and SVGAGI. CDR3 length equals 12 residues. CDR3 bases: TGTGCCAGCAGTCCCCCGGGTTACGAGCAGTACTTC. It codes for CASSPPGYEQYF.

This chain connects TRBV27 to TRBJ2-7; D possibly corresponds to TRBD2 (7 bases). CDR1 is MNHEY and CDR2 is SMNVEV in the germline V gene (reference sequence). CDR3 length equals 13 residues. The ends were cut back, 5 bases at V and 3 bases at J, with 11 bases in the middle. CDR3 DNA: TGTGCCAGCAGTAACAGGGAGGGCTACGAGCAGTACTTC. This codes for CASSNREGYEQYF.